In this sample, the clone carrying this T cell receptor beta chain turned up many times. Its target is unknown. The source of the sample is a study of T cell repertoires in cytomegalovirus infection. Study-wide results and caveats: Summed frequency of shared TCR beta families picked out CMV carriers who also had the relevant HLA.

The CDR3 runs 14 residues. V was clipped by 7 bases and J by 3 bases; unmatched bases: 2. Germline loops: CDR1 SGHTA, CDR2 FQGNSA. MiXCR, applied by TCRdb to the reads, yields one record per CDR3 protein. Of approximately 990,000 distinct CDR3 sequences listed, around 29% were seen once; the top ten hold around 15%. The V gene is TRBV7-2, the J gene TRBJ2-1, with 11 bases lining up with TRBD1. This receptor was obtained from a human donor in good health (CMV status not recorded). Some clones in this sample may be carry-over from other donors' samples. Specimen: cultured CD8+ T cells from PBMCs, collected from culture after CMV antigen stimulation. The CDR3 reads CASMGQGVYNEQFF. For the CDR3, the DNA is TGTGCCAGCATGGGACAGGGGGTCTACAATGAGCAGTTCTTC.